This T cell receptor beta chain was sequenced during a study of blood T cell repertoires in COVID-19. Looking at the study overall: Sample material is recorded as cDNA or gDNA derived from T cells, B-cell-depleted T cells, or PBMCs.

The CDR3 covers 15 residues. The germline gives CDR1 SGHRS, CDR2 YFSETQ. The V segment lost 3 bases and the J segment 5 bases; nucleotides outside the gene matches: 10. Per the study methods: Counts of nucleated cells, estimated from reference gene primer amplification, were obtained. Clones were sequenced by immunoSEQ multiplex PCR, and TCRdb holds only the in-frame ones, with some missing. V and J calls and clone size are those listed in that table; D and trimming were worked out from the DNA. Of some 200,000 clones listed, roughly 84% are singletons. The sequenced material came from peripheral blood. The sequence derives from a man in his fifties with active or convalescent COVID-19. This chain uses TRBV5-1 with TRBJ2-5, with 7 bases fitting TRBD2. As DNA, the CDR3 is TGCGCCAGCAGCTCCAGCGGGGTCGGTGGGGAGACCCAGTACTTC. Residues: CASSSSGVGGETQYF.